One and the same sample provided the 20 T cell receptor beta chains below, sequenced in a study of shared T cell receptors in the human thymus. Clones were read by immunoSEQ multiplex PCR, and TCRdb kept only the in-frame ones, dropping some. The sample contains approximately 760,000 clones, 70% to 90% of which appear only once. These data were also filed under a second study, of human thymus T cells.

Sequenced input: thymocytes. The source of these receptors is a girl in the first two years of life with a congenital heart defect.

The J gene is TRBJ2-1, the V gene TRBV27, with a tentative D call TRBD2 (5 bases). The germline gives CDR1 MNHEY, CDR2 SMNVEV (reference sequence). V gave up 3 bases and J gave up 5 bases, with 14 bases separating them. CDR3 length: 15 residues. The CDR3 nucleotides are TGTGCCAGCAGTTTGACGGACTCGTTTGACAATGAGCAGTTCTTC. It codes for CASSLTDSFDNEQFF.

This sequence joins TRBV5-5 and TRBJ2-1; D gene uncertain. Trimming left V 0 bases short and J 14 bases short, with 9 bases between. Per germline, CDR1 SGHKS and CDR2 YYEKEE (reference sequence). The CDR3 spans 11 residues. CDR3 sequence (DNA): TGTGCCAGCAGCTTGGCACCCGCGAAGTTCTTC. Translating it yields CASSLAPAKFF. Using reference TRBV5-5 and TRBJ2-1 for the parts outside the CDR3, the full variable domain is DAGVTQSPTHLIKTRGQQVTLRCSPISGHKSVSWYQQVLGQGPQFIFQYYEKEERGRGNFPDRFSARQFPNYSSELNVNALLLGDSALYLCASSLAPAKFFGPGTRLTVL.

The V call is TRBV19, the J call TRBJ1-1; D remains ambiguous. The length of the CDR3 is 15 residues. Germline values: CDR1 LNHDA, CDR2 SQIVND (reference sequence). Trimming took off 3 bases at V and 6 bases at J, with 17 bases between the two ends. DNA of the CDR3: TGTGCCAGTAGTATGGGTGAAAGGGCGGGCGCTGAAGCTTTCTTT. This translates into CASSMGERAGAEAFF.

V usage is TRBV15 and J usage is TRBJ2-5; tentatively, D is TRBD2 (7 bases). From germline, CDR1 is LNHNV and CDR2 YYDKDF (reference sequence). The V and J ends lost 1 base and 3 bases respectively, with 15 bases between them. The length of the CDR3 is 16 residues. As DNA, the CDR3 is TGTGCCACCAGCAGAGCCCGGCGGGGGCTAGAAGAGACCCAGTACTTC. Translating gives CATSRARRGLEETQYF.

This clone turned up a few times. This chain connects TRBV7-2 to TRBJ1-2; TRBD1 aligns across 9 bases. The CDR3 sequence is 14 residues long. Germline V gene sequence: CDR1 SGHTA, CDR2 FQGNSA. With V trimmed by 4 bases and J by 2 bases, 2 bases remained unmatched. CDR3 nucleotides: TGTGCCAGCAGCTCGACAGGGGGAAACTATGGCTACACCTTC. It encodes CASSSTGGNYGYTF.

The V and J genes are TRBV10-1 and TRBJ1-5, with D possibly matching TRBD1 (5 bases). This CDR3 is 15 amino acids long. CDR1 is WNHNN, CDR2 SYGVQD, per germline (reference sequence). V was pared by 5 bases and J by 0 bases, with 11 bases between. As DNA, the CDR3 is TGCGCCAGCAGTCCTCAGGGCCTTAGCAATCAGCCCCAGCATTTT. Translation gives CASSPQGLSNQPQHF.

The CDR3 sequence is CASRRATGVKAFF. CDR3 nucleotide sequence: TGTGCCAGCAGAAGAGCCACAGGGGTCAAAGCTTTCTTT. The rearrangement links TRBV6-1 to TRBJ1-1; 7 nucleotides line up with TRBD1. This CDR3 has 13 residues. V shed 6 bases and J 9 bases; nucleotides not matched to a gene: 10. The germline CDR1 and CDR2 sequences are MNHNS and SASEGT.

The chain recombines TRBV7-2 with TRBJ1-1; 7 bases are a match to TRBD1. The germline V gene has CDR1 SGHTA and CDR2 FQGNSA. This CDR3 spans 18 amino acids. Losses at the gene ends were 1 base for V and 3 bases for J; bases not matched to a gene: 14. Here the CDR3 DNA reads TGTGCCAGCAGCTTAGACCCCAGGGGGGTTCCGTGTGACACTGAAGCTTTCTTT. Amino acid sequence: CASSLDPRGVPCDTEAFF.

The rearrangement links TRBV7-3 to TRBJ2-3, with TRBD2 matching 15 bases. Germline-derived CDR1 and CDR2 are SGHTA and FQGTGA. This CDR3 spans 18 amino acids. The V gene end was trimmed by 4 bases and the J gene end by 0 bases; junction bases not matched to a gene: 5. This CDR3 reads CASSSGTSGGPSTDTQYF. The CDR3 DNA follows: TGTGCCAGCAGCTCCGGGACTAGCGGGGGGCCCAGCACAGATACGCAGTATTTT.

The chain combines TRBV19 with TRBJ2-7, with 8 bases fitting TRBD1. The V gene end was trimmed by 6 bases and the J gene end by 2 bases; junction bases not matched to a gene: 18. Germline lookup yields CDR1 LNHDA and CDR2 SQIVND (reference sequence). CDR3 length equals 18 residues. The CDR3 DNA reads TGTGCCAGTAGCCAGCGACAGGGGTTTGGCCGTCTTCCCTACGAGCAGTACTTC. Its protein is CASSQRQGFGRLPYEQYF.

The chain joins TRBV5-1 to TRBJ2-3; a weak D match, TRBD2 (5 bases). Trimming pared 0 bases from V and 5 bases from J, leaving 13 bases between. The CDR3 consists of 15 residues. In germline, CDR1 is SGHRS, CDR2 YFSETQ. In DNA, the CDR3 is TGCGCCAGCAGCTTGGAGGTAGCGAGGTTAGATACGCAGTATTTT. Its translation is CASSLEVARLDTQYF.

The count of this clone is one. V is TRBV19 and J is TRBJ2-3; 9 bases are shared with TRBD2. V dropped 10 bases and J dropped 6; count of bases not matched to a gene: 20. Looked up from germline, CDR1 is LNHDA and CDR2 is SQIVND (reference sequence). This CDR3 is 17 amino acids long. CDR3: CATTLRGGRGDADTQYF. DNA for the CDR3: TGTGCCACCACTTTGCGGGGGGGCCGTGGGGACGCCGATACGCAGTATTTT.

The genes are TRBV12-5 and TRBJ2-5; 11 bases agree with TRBD2. The CDR3 extends over 17 amino acids. J was trimmed by 2 bases and V by 3 bases; bases with no gene match: 8. Germline V gene data show CDR1 as LGHNT and CDR2 as FRNRAP. The CDR3 DNA is TGTGCTAGTGGTTTCAGCCCGGGACTAGCGGAACAAGAGACCCAGTACTTC. As protein: CASGFSPGLAEQETQYF.

The chain employs TRBV2 and TRBJ1-2; maybe TRBD1 (5 bases). Germline CDR1 and CDR2: SNHLY and FYNNEI. Trimming left V 7 bases short and J 11 bases short, with 20 bases between. The CDR3 totals 13 residues. CDR3 loop: CASILGGRVGYTF. The CDR3 nucleotides read TGTGCCAGCATCTTGGGGGGTCGAGTGGGGTACACCTTC.

V usage is TRBV5-6 and J usage is TRBJ1-2; 11 positions agree with TRBD1. Trimming at V came to 1 base and at J to 5 bases, leaving 1 base not matched to a gene. The CDR3 runs to 14 residues. Per the germline V gene, CDR1 is SGHDT and CDR2 is YYEEEE. The chain's CDR3 is CASSLRDRGYGYTF. For the CDR3, the DNA is TGTGCCAGCAGCTTGAGGGACAGGGGGTATGGCTACACCTTC. Complete variable domain (other parts from reference TRBV5-6 and TRBJ1-2): DAGVTQSPTHLIKTRGQQVTLRCSPKSGHDTVSWYQQALGQGPQFIFQYYEEEERQRGNFPDRFSGHQFPNYSSELNVNALLLGDSALYLCASSLRDRGYGYTFGSGTRLTVV.

The chain uses TRBV6-6 and TRBJ2-5; 7 bases map to TRBD2. Per the germline V gene, CDR1 is MNHNY and CDR2 is SVGAGI (reference sequence). The CDR3 length is 15 residues. Unmatched junction bases numbered 7, after V lost 4 bases and J lost 2 bases. CDR3 loop: CASSFLWTRQETQYF. CDR3 DNA sequence: TGTGCCAGCAGTTTCTTATGGACTAGACAAGAGACCCAGTACTTC.

V usage is TRBV6-1 and J usage is TRBJ2-7; D is perhaps TRBD2 (6 bases). Deletions cut 8 bases from V and 2 bases from J, with 16 bases between. The CDR3 sequence is 14 residues long. Germline V gene lookup returns CDR1 MNHNS and CDR2 SASEGT. CDR3 protein: CASLTRDLTYEQYF. The DNA for the CDR3 is TGTGCCAGCTTGACCCGGGACTTAACCTACGAGCAGTACTTC.

V usage is TRBV9 and J usage is TRBJ2-1, with 15 bases that match TRBD2. Germline values: CDR1 SGDLS, CDR2 YYNGEE. CDR3 length equals 16 residues. J gave up 8 bases and V 3 bases, and 6 bases lay outside the gene matches. CDR3 sequence (DNA): TGTGCCAGCAGCGACGGGACTAGCGGGGGGATGGATGAGCAGTTCTTC. It encodes CASSDGTSGGMDEQFF.

The chain links TRBV28 to TRBJ1-4; D is possibly TRBD1 (6 bases). V was clipped by 5 bases and J by 6 bases, with 16 bases between them. In germline, CDR1 is MDHEN, CDR2 SYDVKM. The CDR3 extends over 15 amino acids. CDR3: CASSTTTGLDEKLFF. The CDR3, as DNA: TGTGCCAGCAGTACGACCACAGGGCTCGATGAAAAACTGTTTTTT.

The chain combines TRBV5-1 with TRBJ1-1; 7 bases line up with TRBD1. J was trimmed by 4 bases and V by 0 bases; bases with no gene match: 6. The CDR3 spans 15 residues. Germline CDR1 reads SGHRS; CDR2 reads YFSETQ. DNA for the CDR3: TGCGCCAGCAGCTTGGCAGCGGAGGGGGCCACTGAAGCTTTCTTT. Translated: CASSLAAEGATEAFF.